These T cell receptor beta chains were read from a single sample in a study of T cell clones after liver transplantation. Profiling relied on immunoSEQ multiplex PCR, and the TCRdb table lists in-frame clones only, not all of them. Here the sample spans approximately 55,000 clones, about two thirds being singletons. The starting material was CD4+ T cells from blood, obtained before liver transplant. These receptors originate from a human donor who received a liver transplant. Each CDR3 is given with its conserved first and last residue. A D gene is named only where the DNA matches it firmly. Clone size is stated in some rows and not others, as once, few, many or a class when expanded.

V: TRBV5-6; J: TRBJ1-1; D: NA; length: 14; size: NA; CDR3: CASSLDSLNTEAFF; DNA: TGTGCCAGCAGCTTGGACAGTTTGAACACTGAAGCTTTCTTT
V: TRBV5-8; J: TRBJ1-2; D: NA; length: 14; size: NA; CDR3: CARGDQGRSYGYTF; DNA: TGTGCCAGGGGTGACCAGGGCAGATCTTATGGCTACACCTTC
V: TRBV5-6; J: TRBJ1-3; D: TRBD1; length: 16; size: NA; CDR3: CASSLTQGARGNTIYF; DNA: TGTGCCAGCAGCTTGACCCAGGGGGCCAGAGGAAACACCATATATTTT
V: TRBV5-6; J: TRBJ1-3; D: NA; length: 14; size: NA; CDR3: CASTATGAGNTIYF; DNA: TGTGCCAGCACCGCGACAGGAGCTGGAAACACCATATATTTT
V: TRBV5-4; J: TRBJ2-2; D: NA; length: 13; size: NA; CDR3: CASSLVGAGELFF; DNA: TGTGCCAGCAGCTTGGTAGGGGCCGGGGAGCTGTTTTTT
V: TRBV28; J: TRBJ2-3; D: NA; length: 13; size: NA; CDR3: CASIRSSTDTQYF; DNA: TGTGCCAGCATCCGTTCTAGCACAGATACGCAGTATTTT
V: TRBV9; J: TRBJ2-1; D: NA; length: 18; size: NA; CDR3: CASSPNLRADLSYNEQFF; DNA: TGTGCCAGCAGCCCAAATTTACGAGCGGACCTTTCCTACAATGAGCAGTTCTTC
V: TRBV27; J: TRBJ1-1; D: NA; length: 15; size: few; CDR3: CASSLGRARGTEAFF; DNA: TGTGCCAGCAGTTTAGGCAGGGCGAGAGGTACTGAAGCTTTCTTT
V: TRBV7-9; J: TRBJ1-2; D: NA; length: 17; size: NA; CDR3: CASSLELSTEANYGYTF; DNA: TGTGCCAGCAGCTTAGAATTGTCGACTGAGGCTAACTATGGCTACACCTTC
V: TRBV5-1; J: TRBJ1-6; D: NA; length: 15; size: NA; CDR3: CASSLDSPVDSPLHF; DNA: TGCGCCAGCAGCTTGGACAGCCCCGTAGATTCACCCCTCCACTTT
V: TRBV11-2; J: TRBJ1-2; D: NA; length: 15; size: NA; CDR3: CASKTQAFGNYGYTF; DNA: TGTGCCAGCAAAACCCAGGCTTTTGGTAACTATGGCTACACCTTC
V: TRBV30; J: TRBJ1-1; D: TRBD1; length: 12; size: NA; CDR3: CAWRTTIDRGEF; DNA: TGTGCCTGGAGGACGACGATAGACAGGGGAGAATTT
V: TRBV5-1; J: TRBJ2-1; D: TRBD1; length: 17; size: NA; CDR3: CASSIGTAPSSYNEQFF; DNA: TGCGCCAGCAGCATTGGGACAGCCCCGAGCTCCTACAATGAGCAGTTCTTC
V: TRBV28; J: TRBJ1-3; D: NA; length: 16; size: once; CDR3: CASSLSASYSGNTIYF; DNA: TGTGCCAGCAGTTTATCTGCAAGCTACTCTGGAAACACCATATATTTT
V: TRBV11-2; J: TRBJ2-7; D: TRBD2; length: 16; size: NA; CDR3: CASSPREGFVSYEQYF; DNA: TGTGCCAGCAGCCCTAGGGAGGGTTTCGTATCCTACGAGCAGTACTTC
V: TRBV11-2; J: TRBJ2-7; D: TRBD1; length: 14; size: NA; CDR3: CASSPQGALGEQYF; DNA: TGTGCCAGCAGCCCCCAGGGGGCGTTGGGCGAGCAGTACTTC
V: TRBV6-1; J: TRBJ1-5; D: TRBD1; length: 16; size: few; CDR3: CASSGGTGKRSQPQHF; DNA: TGTGCCAGCAGTGGCGGGACAGGGAAGAGAAGTCAGCCCCAGCATTTT
V: TRBV7-3; J: TRBJ2-2; D: NA; length: 17; size: NA; CDR3: CASSSTGRNRGGGELFF; DNA: TGTGCCAGCAGCTCGACCGGACGGAATAGGGGAGGCGGGGAGCTGTTTTTT
V: TRBV7-2; J: TRBJ1-6; D: TRBD1; length: 13; size: NA; CDR3: CASRDSLNSPLHF; DNA: TGTGCCAGCCGGGACAGCCTAAATTCACCCCTCCACTTT
V: TRBV29-1; J: TRBJ2-2; D: TRBD1; length: 12; size: NA; CDR3: CSGGQGTGELFF; DNA: TGCAGCGGAGGACAGGGAACCGGGGAGCTGTTTTTT